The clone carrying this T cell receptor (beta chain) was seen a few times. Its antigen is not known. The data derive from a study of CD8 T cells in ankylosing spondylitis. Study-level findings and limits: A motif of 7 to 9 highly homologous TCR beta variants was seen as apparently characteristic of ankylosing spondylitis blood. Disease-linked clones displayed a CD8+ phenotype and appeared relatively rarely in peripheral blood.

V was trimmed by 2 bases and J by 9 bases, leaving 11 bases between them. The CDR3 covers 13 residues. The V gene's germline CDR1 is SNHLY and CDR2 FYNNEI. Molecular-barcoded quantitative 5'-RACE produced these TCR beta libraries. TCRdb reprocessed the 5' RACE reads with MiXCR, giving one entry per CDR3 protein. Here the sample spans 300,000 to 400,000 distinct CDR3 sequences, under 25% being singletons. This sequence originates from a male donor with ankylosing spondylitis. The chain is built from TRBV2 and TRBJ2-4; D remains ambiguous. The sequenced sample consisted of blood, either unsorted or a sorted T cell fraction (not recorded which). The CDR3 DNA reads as TGTGCCAGCAGTGAAAGGCTATCGGGCATTCAGTACTTC. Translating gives CASSERLSGIQYF.